The 17 T cell receptor beta chains given below trace back to one sample, sequenced in a study of OX40 agonist ivuxolimab in advanced cancers. Sequencing used immunoSEQ multiplex PCR; TCRdb keeps in-frame clones, though not all of them. The data hold roughly 36,000 clones, with under 85% observed a single time. This specimen consisted of CD4+ or CD8+ T cells sorted from blood, obtained in a trial of the OX40 agonist ivuxolimab. The receptors here all came from an adult with an advanced solid tumor such as melanoma, head and neck, liver or kidney cancer.

The CDR3 DNA follows: TGTGCCAGCAGCTTAGGGGGGTTTGGCTACACCTTC. This codes for CASSLGGFGYTF. The gene calls are TRBV11-2 and TRBJ1-2, with TRBD1 as a possible D gene (5 bases). The CDR3 contains 12 residues. Per germline, CDR1 SGHAT and CDR2 FQNNGV. V was clipped by 1 base and J by 7 bases, with 7 bases between them. Supplemented by reference TRBV11-2 and TRBJ1-2, the full variable domain reads EAGVAQSPRYKIIEKRQSVAFWCNPISGHATLYWYQQILGQGPKLLIQFQNNGVVDDSQLPKDRFSAERLKGVDSTLKIQPAKLEDSAVYLCASSLGGFGYTFGSGTRLTVV.

The chain uses TRBV30 and TRBJ2-3, with D possibly matching TRBD2 (5 bases). V was shortened by 2 bases and J by 7 bases, with 16 bases between the two germline ends. The CDR3 contains 14 residues. Germline V gives CDR1 GTSNPN, CDR2 SVGIG (reference sequence). This CDR3 reads CAWSPNNRGNTQYF. CDR3 sequence (DNA): TGTGCCTGGAGTCCAAACAATCGGGGAAATACGCAGTATTTT. Together with reference TRBV30 and TRBJ2-3, the CDR3 gives the full variable domain: SQTIHQWPATLVQPVGSPLSLECTVEGTSNPNLYWYRQAAGRGLQLLFYSVGIGQISSEVPQNLSASRPQDRQFILSSKKLLLSDSGFYLCAWSPNNRGNTQYFGPGTRLTVL.

Here the CDR3 DNA reads TGTGCCAGCAGCAAAGACCCAGGTTCCGAGCAGTACGTC. Its protein product is CASSKDPGSEQYV. The chain employs TRBV21-1 and TRBJ2-7; TRBD1, the table's D call, was not compared with the DNA. TRBV21-1 has pseudogene status. The CDR3 has 13 residues.

This chain uses TRBV29-1 with TRBJ1-3; 8 positions match TRBD1. The V segment lost 0 bases and the J segment 4 bases; nucleotides outside the gene matches: 5. Germline V gives CDR1 SQVTM, CDR2 ANQGSEA. This CDR3 is 15 amino acids long. The CDR3: CSVEETGAAGNTIYF. For the CDR3, the DNA is TGCAGCGTTGAAGAGACAGGGGCGGCAGGAAACACCATATATTTT.

This clone came up once. This rearrangement joins TRBV27 to TRBJ2-1; 9 bases fit TRBD1. The CDR3 spans 16 residues. The trim removed 9 bases at V and 6 bases at J, leaving 15 bases unmatched. Germline CDR1 is MNHEY and CDR2 is SMNVEV (reference sequence). The CDR3 nucleotides read TGTGCCAGTTACATCTCCGGGACAGGGAGGGGCAATGAGCAGTTCTTC. This sequence encodes CASYISGTGRGNEQFF.

The gene calls are TRBV9 and TRBJ1-6, with D perhaps TRBD1 (6 bases). Germline-derived CDR1 and CDR2 are SGDLS and YYNGEE. The CDR3 runs 13 residues. Trimming removed 0 bases at V and 12 bases at J, with 10 bases between. This CDR3 is CASSVVPGVPLHF. In nucleotides, the CDR3 is TGTGCCAGCAGCGTAGTGCCAGGGGTACCCCTCCACTTT. Full variable domain (missing parts from reference TRBV9 and TRBJ1-6): DSGVTQTPKHLITATGQRVTLRCSPRSGDLSVYWYQQSLDQGLQFLIQYYNGEERAKGNILERFSAQQFPDLHSELNLSSLELGDSALYFCASSVVPGVPLHFGNGTRLTVT.

This clone was observed a handful of times. The rearrangement links TRBV11-2 to TRBJ2-7; no clear D. The germline gives CDR1 SGHAT, CDR2 FQNNGV. Trimming cost V 6 bases and J 2 bases, with 8 bases left between them. The length of the CDR3 is 12 residues. In nucleotides, the CDR3 is TGTGCCAGCAGGGAGTGGCCCTACGAGCAGTACGTC. Its protein is CASREWPYEQYV.

This clone showed up just a few times. The chain is built from TRBV7-9 and TRBJ2-1; TRBD2 aligns across 8 bases. V lost 5 bases to trimming and J lost 2 bases; unmatched junction nucleotides: 8. The CDR3 runs 16 residues. Germline lookup yields CDR1 SEHNR and CDR2 FQNEAQ (reference sequence). The CDR3 protein is CASSDAGGGTYNEQFF. Here the CDR3 DNA reads TGTGCCAGCAGCGACGCGGGCGGGGGGACCTACAATGAGCAGTTCTTC.

J is TRBJ1-1 and V is TRBV6-6; 8 bases are a match to TRBD1. Germline-derived CDR1 and CDR2 are MNHNY and SVGAGI (reference sequence). V trimming: 2 bases; J trimming: 8 bases; junction bases outside the gene matches: 4. The CDR3 has 13 residues. Here the CDR3 reads CASSYQPGGEAFF. The CDR3 nucleotides read TGTGCCAGCAGTTACCAGCCAGGGGGCGAAGCTTTCTTT.

The chain links TRBV19 to TRBJ1-1; D might be TRBD1 (6 bases). CDR3 size: 15 residues. The germline gives CDR1 LNHDA, CDR2 SQIVND (reference sequence). Between the trimmed V and J ends, which lost 5 bases and 1 base, there was a span of 14 bases. CDR3 protein: CASSLSGTPNTEAFF. For the CDR3, the DNA is TGTGCCAGTAGTCTTTCCGGGACACCGAACACTGAAGCTTTCTTT. Filled out from reference TRBV19 and TRBJ1-1, the complete variable domain reads DGGITQSPKYLFRKEGQNVTLSCEQNLNHDAMYWYRQDPGQGLRLIYYSQIVNDFQKGDIAEGYSVSREKKESFPLTVTSAQKNPTAFYLCASSLSGTPNTEAFFGQGTRLTVV.

J is TRBJ1-2 and V is TRBV5-6; D uncertain. Trimming shortened V by 1 base and J by 1 base, and 11 bases separated the two germline ends. Germline V gene lookup returns CDR1 SGHDT and CDR2 YYEEEE. This CDR3 spans 15 amino acids. This CDR3 reads CASSLSPQNNYGYTF. In nucleotides, the CDR3 is TGTGCCAGCAGCTTGAGTCCACAAAATAACTATGGCTACACCTTC.

The V call is TRBV7-8, the J call TRBJ2-1; D possibly corresponds to TRBD1 (5 bases). V lost 2 bases and J 7 bases, leaving 21 bases between the germline ends. CDR1 is SGHVS and CDR2 is FQNEAQ in the germline V gene. This CDR3 region has 17 residues. Here the CDR3 reads CASSLRFTRGVRNEQFF. The DNA for the CDR3 is TGTGCCAGCAGCTTACGATTCACAAGGGGCGTTAGGAATGAGCAGTTCTTC.

The chain carries TRBV2 and TRBJ1-1; tentative D call: TRBD1 (6 bases). The CDR3 runs to 13 residues. The ends were cut back, 7 bases at V and 3 bases at J, with 12 bases in the middle. The V gene's germline CDR1 is SNHLY and CDR2 FYNNEI. The CDR3 loop reads CASKSDSYTEAFF. CDR3 DNA: TGTGCCAGCAAATCGGACAGCTACACTGAAGCTTTCTTT.

The CDR3 protein is CASSPPPRQAKNIQYF. The CDR3 DNA reads as TGTGCCAGCAGCCCCCCCCCTCGACAGGCTAAAAACATTCAGTACTTC. V usage is TRBV7-8 and J usage is TRBJ2-4, with a tentative D call TRBD1 (6 bases). The V gene lost 5 bases and the J gene lost 4 bases, with 18 bases spanning the gap. The CDR3 runs 16 residues. The germline V gene has CDR1 SGHVS and CDR2 FQNEAQ.

The chain carries TRBV6-5 and TRBJ1-3; D gene unclear. Germline CDR1 reads MNHEY; CDR2 reads SVGAGI. The CDR3 contains 13 residues. V was clipped by 6 bases and J by 0 bases, with 6 bases between them. This chain's CDR3 is CASSRSSGNTIYF. DNA of the CDR3: TGTGCCAGCAGCAGGAGCTCTGGAAACACCATATATTTT.

The V call is TRBV11-1, the J call TRBJ1-2, with a weak D call TRBD1 (5 bases). CDR3 length: 15 residues. The germline V gene encodes CDR1 SGHAT and CDR2 FQDESV (reference sequence). The V gene lost 5 bases and the J gene lost 7 bases, with 20 bases spanning the gap. The CDR3 is CASSPMGRKHPGYTF. CDR3 in DNA: TGTGCCAGCAGCCCGATGGGACGGAAACATCCTGGCTACACCTTC.

V usage is TRBV12-2 and J usage is TRBJ2-3; no DNA check was done on the table's D call, TRBD1. TRBV12-2 is termed a pseudogene. The CDR3 runs 17 residues. The CDR3 DNA reads as TGTGCAAGTCGCCACCCACGGACAGCCAAGCCTGCAGATACGCAGTATTTT. It yields the protein CASRHPRTAKPADTQYF.